This TCR beta chain was sequenced for a study of CD8+ T cells in alopecia areata. Study-level information: Each day, treated patients took oral tofacitinib twice, at 5 to 10 mg per dose. Study-level points and caveats: Lesional scalp exceeded normal scalp in clonality, especially in alopecia totalis/universalis.

This sample's treatment: oral pan-JAK inhibitor, 5-10 mg twice daily. The CDR3 length is 13 residues. Germline V gene lookup returns CDR1 MGHDK and CDR2 SYGVNS. V was clipped by 5 bases and J by 5 bases, with 12 bases between them. In regard to this clone: Antigen unknown.

Extracted RNA was reverse transcribed, and the resulting cDNA served as sequencing template. Generated by immunoSEQ multiplex PCR, the TCRdb table keeps only in-frame clones and is missing some. The data hold about 180,000 clones, with approximately 51% observed a single time. Sample: CD8+ T cells sorted from blood, taken around week 54, from a patient treated with tofacitinib. The chain joins TRBV25-1 to TRBJ2-5; D unclear. The sequence derives from a human donor with alopecia areata. CDR3 loop: CASSSLGEETQYF. The CDR3, as DNA: TGTGCCAGCAGTTCCCTCGGAGAGGAGACCCAGTACTTC.